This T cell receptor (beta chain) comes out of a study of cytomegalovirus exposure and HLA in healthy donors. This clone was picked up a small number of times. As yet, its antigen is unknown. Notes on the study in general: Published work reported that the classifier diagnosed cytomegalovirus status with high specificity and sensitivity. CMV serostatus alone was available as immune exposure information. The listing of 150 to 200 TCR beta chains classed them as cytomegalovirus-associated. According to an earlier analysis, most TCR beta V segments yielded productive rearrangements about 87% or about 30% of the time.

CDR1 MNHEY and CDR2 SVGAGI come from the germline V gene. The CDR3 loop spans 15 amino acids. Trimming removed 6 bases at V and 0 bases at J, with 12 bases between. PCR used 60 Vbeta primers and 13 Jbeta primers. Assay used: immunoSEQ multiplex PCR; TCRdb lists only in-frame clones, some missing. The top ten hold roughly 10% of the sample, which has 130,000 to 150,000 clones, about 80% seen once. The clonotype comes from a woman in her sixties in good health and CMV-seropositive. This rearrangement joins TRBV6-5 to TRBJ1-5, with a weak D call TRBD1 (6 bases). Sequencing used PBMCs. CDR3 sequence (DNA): TGTGCCAGCAGATCGGACAGAAATAGCAATCAGCCCCAGCATTTT. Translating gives CASRSDRNSNQPQHF.